This T cell receptor (beta chain) was captured in a study of blood T cell repertoires in COVID-19. Study overall: Sources were T cells, B-cell-depleted T cells, or PBMCs; the material itself was cDNA or gDNA.

This CDR3 is 15 amino acids long. Germline lookup yields CDR1 LNHDA and CDR2 SQIVND (reference sequence). Trimming removed 3 bases from V and 5 bases from J; junction bases left unmatched: 8. Only in-frame clones appear in the TCRdb table, and some are missing; sequencing was by immunoSEQ multiplex PCR. This table holds fewer than 400,000 clones, around nine tenths found once. This study enrolled people aged about 18 to 100 from about 24 US geographic areas. This receptor was identified in a young man who had recovered from COVID-19. Source material: PBMCs or T cells enriched from blood (not recorded which). This rearrangement joins TRBV19 to TRBJ2-7, with 9 nucleotides matching TRBD1. CDR3 loop: CASSIDGTGSDEQYF. CDR3 DNA sequence: TGTGCCAGTAGTATTGATGGGACAGGGTCCGACGAGCAGTACTTC.